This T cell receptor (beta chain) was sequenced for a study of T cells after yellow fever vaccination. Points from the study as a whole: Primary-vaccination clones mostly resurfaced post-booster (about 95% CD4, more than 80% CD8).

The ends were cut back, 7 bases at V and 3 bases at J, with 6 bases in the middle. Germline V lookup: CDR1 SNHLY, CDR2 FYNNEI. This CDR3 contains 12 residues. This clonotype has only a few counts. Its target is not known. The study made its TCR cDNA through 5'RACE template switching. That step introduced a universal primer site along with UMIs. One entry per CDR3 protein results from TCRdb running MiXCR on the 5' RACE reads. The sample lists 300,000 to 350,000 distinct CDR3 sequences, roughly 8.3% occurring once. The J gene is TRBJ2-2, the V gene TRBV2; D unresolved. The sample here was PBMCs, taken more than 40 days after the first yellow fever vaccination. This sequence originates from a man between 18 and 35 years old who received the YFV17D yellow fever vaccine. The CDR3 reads CASKPDTGELFF. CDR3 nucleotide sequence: TGTGCCAGCAAGCCGGACACCGGGGAGCTGTTTTTT.